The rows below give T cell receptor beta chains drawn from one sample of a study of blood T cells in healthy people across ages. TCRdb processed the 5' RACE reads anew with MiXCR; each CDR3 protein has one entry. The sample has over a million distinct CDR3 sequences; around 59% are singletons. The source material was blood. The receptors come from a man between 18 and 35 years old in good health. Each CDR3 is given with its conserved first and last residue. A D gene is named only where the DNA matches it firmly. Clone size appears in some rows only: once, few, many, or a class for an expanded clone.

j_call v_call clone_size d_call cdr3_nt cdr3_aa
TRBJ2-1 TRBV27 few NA TGTGCCAGCAGTTTAGGGTCTAGTGGGACCCATGAGCAGTTCTTC CASSLGSSGTHEQFF
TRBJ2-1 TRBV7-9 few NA TGTGCCAGCAGCTTAGCTACAGGGAATGAGCAGTTCTTC CASSLATGNEQFF
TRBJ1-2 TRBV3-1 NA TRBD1 TGTGCCAGCAGCCGAAGGACAGGGCATGGCTACACCTTC CASSRRTGHGYTF
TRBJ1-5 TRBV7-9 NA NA TGTGCCAGCAGTTCAGAAGGTCCAAATCAGCCCCAGCATTTT CASSSEGPNQPQHF
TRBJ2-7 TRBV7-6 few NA TGTGCCAGCAGCTCCGTGAGGGGATCAAACGAGCAGTACTTC CASSSVRGSNEQYF
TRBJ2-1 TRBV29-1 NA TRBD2 TGCAGTGTGGAACCCTGGGCGGGAGCGTACAATGAGCAGTTCTTC CSVEPWAGAYNEQFF
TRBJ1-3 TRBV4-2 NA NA TGTGCCAGCAGCCAAGATCTTTTAGGGAAGTACGCTGGAAACACCATATATTTT CASSQDLLGKYAGNTIYF
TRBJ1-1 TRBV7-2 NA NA TGTGCCAGCAGCTTAGGGTACAGGGTGGGGTCTGAAGCTTTCTTT CASSLGYRVGSEAFF
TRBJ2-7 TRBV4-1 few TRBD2 TGCGCCAGCAGCCAAGTTCCTAGCGGGAGTGGCGAGCAGTACTTC CASSQVPSGSGEQYF
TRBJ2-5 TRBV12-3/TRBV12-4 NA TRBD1 TGTGCCAGCAGTTTATACAGGGGGTACCAAGAGACCCAGTACTTC CASSLYRGYQETQYF
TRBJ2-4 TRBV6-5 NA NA TGTGCCAGCAGTTACTCGGACGGCCCTGAAAACATTCAGTACTTC CASSYSDGPENIQYF
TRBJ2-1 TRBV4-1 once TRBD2 TGCGCCAGCAGCACTACTAGCGGGGGGTGTAATGAGCAGTTCTTC CASSTTSGGCNEQFF
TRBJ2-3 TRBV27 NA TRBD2 TGTGCCAGCAGTTGGGAGGCGGCGGGGGGGTCTGAGACGCAGTATTTT CASSWEAAGGSETQYF